This entry lists 30 T cell receptor beta chains sequenced from one sample in a study of identifying expanded T cells in peripheral blood. Data came from immunoSEQ multiplex PCR; TCRdb stores just in-frame clones and leaves some out. Among tens of thousands of clones listed, less than 90% were seen once. The specimen was blood. The receptors derive from a person aged 18 to 69 in good health.

The V call is TRBV28, the J call TRBJ1-2; D is perhaps TRBD1 (5 bases). The CDR3 loop spans 13 amino acids. Germline values: CDR1 MDHEN, CDR2 SYDVKM. V lost 2 bases to trimming and J lost 3 bases, with 7 bases between them. CDR3 loop: CASSLQGDYGYTF. In DNA, the CDR3 is TGTGCCAGCAGTTTACAGGGCGACTATGGCTACACCTTC.

This sequence joins TRBV19 and TRBJ2-5, with TRBD2 matching over 15 bases. The junction had 6 bases not matched to a gene; V was cut back by 8 bases and J by 5 bases. From germline, CDR1 is LNHDA and CDR2 SQIVND (reference sequence). The CDR3 is made up of 15 amino acids. CDR3 loop: CASRGTSGGMETQYF. CDR3 sequence (DNA): TGTGCCAGTCGAGGGACTAGCGGGGGGATGGAGACCCAGTACTTC.

The chain combines TRBV28 with TRBJ1-1; 7 bases align to TRBD1. The CDR3 sequence is 16 residues long. Germline loops: CDR1 MDHEN, CDR2 SYDVKM. Trimming cost V 1 base and J 10 bases; bases outside gene matches: 15. The CDR3 nucleotides read TGTGCCAGCAGTTTATTTCAGCAGGGGGGAGCAAGTAGAGCTTTCTTT. It is translated as CASSLFQQGGASRAFF.

The genes are TRBV6-6 and TRBJ1-1; D not certain. Germline V gives CDR1 MNHNY, CDR2 SVGAGI (reference sequence). Trimming left V 11 bases short and J 1 base short, with 8 bases between. CDR3 length: 11 amino acids. CDR3 bases: TGTGCCGGACGAACGAACACTGAAGCTTTCTTT. Translation: CAGRTNTEAFF.

The chain has TRBV15 and TRBJ1-5; 7 bases are shared with TRBD1. The CDR3 spans 13 residues. CDR1 is LNHNV and CDR2 is YYDKDF in the germline V gene (reference sequence). V shed 3 bases, J shed 16 bases, and the junction held 12 bases outside the gene matches. As DNA, the CDR3 is TGTGCCACCAGCAGTCCAGGGGGAGGGGTCCGACATTTT. Amino acids: CATSSPGGGVRHF. The full variable domain, its missing parts supplied by reference TRBV15 and TRBJ1-5, is DAMVIQNPRYQVTQFGKPVTLSCSQTLNHNVMYWYQQKSSQAPKLLFHYYDKDFNNEADTPDNFQSRRPNTSFCFLDIRSPGLGDTAMYLCATSSPGGGVRHFGDGTRLSIL.

The chain joins TRBV9 to TRBJ2-1; 11 bases match TRBD2. The J segment lost 4 bases and the V segment lost 4 bases, leaving 4 bases of the junction unmatched. In germline, CDR1 is SGDLS, CDR2 YYNGEE. The CDR3 runs 15 residues. The CDR3 nucleotides read TGTGCCAGCAGCCCCGGGACTAGCGGATACAATGAGCAGTTCTTC. It specifies CASSPGTSGYNEQFF.

The V gene is TRBV9, the J gene TRBJ2-2; 7 bases align to TRBD1. The germline V gene has CDR1 SGDLS and CDR2 YYNGEE. V gave up 0 bases and J gave up 0 bases; unmatched junction bases: 2. The CDR3 contains 16 residues. The CDR3 coding sequence is TGTGCCAGCAGCGTAGACGGGACAGCGAACACCGGGGAGCTGTTTTTT. This translates into CASSVDGTANTGELFF.

As regards this clone: Other DNA sequences within the sample encode an identical CDR3. J is TRBJ1-3 and V is TRBV19; D is unclear. This CDR3 region has 14 residues. CDR1 and CDR2 from the germline V gene are LNHDA and SQIVND (reference sequence). Trimming pared 2 bases from V and 0 bases from J, leaving 5 bases between. The CDR3 loop is CASSISSSGNTIYF. For the CDR3, the DNA is TGTGCCAGTAGTATATCCAGCTCTGGAAACACCATATATTTT.

The chain joins TRBV6-1 to TRBJ1-5; D call uncertain. The CDR3 extends over 13 amino acids. Looked up from germline, CDR1 is MNHNS and CDR2 is SASEGT. V gave up 1 base and J gave up 8 bases, with 9 bases separating them. The CDR3 DNA is TGTGCCAGCAGTGAAGTCGGAGCGGAGCCCCAGCATTTT. Amino acid sequence: CASSEVGAEPQHF.

The chain has TRBV19 and TRBJ1-5; D is unclear. This CDR3 is built from 15 residues. V was pared by 0 bases and J by 2 bases, with 8 bases between. Germline V gene lookup returns CDR1 LNHDA and CDR2 SQIVND (reference sequence). CDR3 sequence: CASSIEGLRNQPQHF. CDR3 sequence (DNA): TGTGCCAGTAGTATAGAGGGTCTTCGCAATCAGCCCCAGCATTTT.

This clone was detected only a few times. The rearrangement joins TRBV29-1 to TRBJ1-1; D might be TRBD1 (6 bases). Deletions cut 8 bases from V and 1 base from J, with 11 bases between. The CDR3 is made up of 12 amino acids. CDR1 SQVTM and CDR2 ANQGSEA come from the germline V gene. CDR3 sequence (DNA): TGCAGCTTACTACAGGGGAACACTGAAGCTTTCTTT. This gives the protein CSLLQGNTEAFF. Combining the CDR3 with reference TRBV29-1 and TRBJ1-1 gives the whole variable domain SAVISQKPSRDICQRGTSLTIQCQVDSQVTMMFWYRQQPGQSLTLIATANQGSEATYESGFVIDKFPISRPNLTFSTLTVSNMSPEDSSIYLCSLLQGNTEAFFGQGTRLTVV.

In this sample, this clone turned up a few times. V and J are TRBV9 and TRBJ1-4; unclear D gene. The germline CDR1 and CDR2 sequences are SGDLS and YYNGEE. The CDR3 covers 15 residues. Trimming removed 0 bases from V and 6 bases from J, with 12 bases in between. As DNA, the CDR3 is TGTGCCAGCAGCGTAGGGGCAGGTGTGGATGAAAAACTGTTTTTT. Its translation: CASSVGAGVDEKLFF.

This chain uses TRBV28 with TRBJ1-5; D possibly corresponds to TRBD1 (5 bases). Trimming removed 6 bases at V and 0 bases at J, with 21 bases between. Germline V lookup: CDR1 MDHEN, CDR2 SYDVKM. The CDR3 consists of 18 residues. CDR3 amino acids: CASRPVVDNPYSNQPQHF. The DNA of the CDR3 is TGTGCCAGCAGGCCGGTGGTGGACAATCCGTATAGCAATCAGCCCCAGCATTTT.

V usage is TRBV27 and J usage is TRBJ2-7; no clear D gene. The CDR3 consists of 16 residues. Germline V gene sequence: CDR1 MNHEY, CDR2 SMNVEV (reference sequence). Deletions cut 5 bases from V and 4 bases from J, with 21 bases between. CDR3 in DNA: TGTGCCAGCAGTCTCCCCGTCCTTCACCAGATTTACGAGCAGTACTTC. Amino acid sequence: CASSLPVLHQIYEQYF.

V gene TRBV18 combines with J gene TRBJ2-2; D is ambiguous. The germline V gene encodes CDR1 KGHSH and CDR2 LQKENI. The CDR3 loop spans 12 amino acids. The V end was cut by 1 base, the J end by 7 bases, with 4 bases between. The CDR3 DNA reads as TGTGCCAGCTCACCACAGGGCGGGGAGCTGTTTTTT. Translating it yields CASSPQGGELFF.

V and J are TRBV5-1 and TRBJ2-7; D unclear. V lost 0 bases, J lost 0 bases, and 13 bases lay in between. Germline-derived CDR1 and CDR2 are SGHRS and YFSETQ. The CDR3 runs 16 residues. CDR3 sequence reads: CASSLALGYSSYEQYF. The DNA of the CDR3 is TGCGCCAGCAGCTTGGCTCTGGGATACAGCTCCTACGAGCAGTACTTC.

The rearrangement uses TRBV6-6 and TRBJ2-5; D tentatively reads TRBD1 or TRBD2 (5 bases each). The length of the CDR3 is 13 residues. The germline V and J ends were trimmed by 7 bases and 5 bases, with 14 bases remaining between them. Germline CDR1 reads MNHNY; CDR2 reads SVGAGI (reference sequence). CDR3: CASNQGSGETQYF. Here the CDR3 DNA reads TGTGCCAGCAACCAGGGATCGGGGGAGACCCAGTACTTC.

The chain recombines TRBV29-1 with TRBJ1-5; D might be TRBD1 (6 bases). Germline CDR1 is SQVTM and CDR2 is ANQGSEA. CDR3 length: 13 residues. Trimming removed 7 bases from V and 4 bases from J, with 14 bases in between. The CDR3 spells CSAAGEGNQPQHF. CDR3 bases: TGCAGCGCCGCAGGGGAAGGGAATCAGCCCCAGCATTTT.

The chain couples TRBV9 to TRBJ2-7; D ambiguous. CDR3 length: 15 amino acids. Germline loops: CDR1 SGDLS, CDR2 YYNGEE. The V end lost 0 bases, the J end lost 2 bases, and 12 bases lay between the germline ends. CDR3 bases: TGTGCCAGCAGCGTAGGGGCCCTGGGAACCTACGAGCAGTACTTC. Translated: CASSVGALGTYEQYF.

J is TRBJ2-7 and V is TRBV2; D may be TRBD2 (6 bases). This CDR3 is 13 amino acids long. Trimming removed 10 bases at V and 0 bases at J, with 13 bases between. Germline V gives CDR1 SNHLY, CDR2 FYNNEI. The CDR3 loop reads CATGDWSSYEQYF. CDR3 DNA sequence: TGTGCCACCGGGGACTGGTCCTCCTACGAGCAGTACTTC.

CDR3 sequence (DNA): TGCGCCAGCAGCCACGGACTAGCGGTTAGCACAGATACGCAGTATTTT. The encoded protein is CASSHGLAVSTDTQYF. This sequence joins TRBV4-3 and TRBJ2-3, with TRBD2 matching over 10 bases. The V gene's germline CDR1 is LGHNA and CDR2 YSLEER. This CDR3 spans 16 amino acids. V shed 3 bases, J shed 0 bases, and the junction held 3 bases outside the gene matches.

The rearrangement uses TRBV19 and TRBJ2-7; no firm D call. The V gene's germline CDR1 is LNHDA and CDR2 SQIVND (reference sequence). V was cut by 1 base and J by 3 bases, with 10 bases left in between. This CDR3 has 14 residues. This CDR3 reads CASSIGAGGYEQYF. In DNA, the CDR3 is TGTGCCAGTAGTATAGGGGCTGGCGGCTACGAGCAGTACTTC. Complete variable domain (other parts from reference TRBV19 and TRBJ2-7): DGGITQSPKYLFRKEGQNVTLSCEQNLNHDAMYWYRQDPGQGLRLIYYSQIVNDFQKGDIAEGYSVSREKKESFPLTVTSAQKNPTAFYLCASSIGAGGYEQYFGPGTRLTVT.

The chain recombines TRBV19 with TRBJ2-1; 11 bases are a match to TRBD2. Trimming took 5 bases from V and 4 from J; bases not matched to a gene: 4. This CDR3 region has 15 residues. The germline V gene encodes CDR1 LNHDA and CDR2 SQIVND (reference sequence). The CDR3 spells CASSLLAGAYNEQFF. Here the CDR3 DNA reads TGTGCCAGTAGTCTACTAGCGGGAGCGTACAATGAGCAGTTCTTC.

The chain links TRBV7-8 to TRBJ1-5, with D perhaps TRBD1 (6 bases). The CDR3 covers 17 residues. V was cut by 0 bases and J by 4 bases, with 16 bases left in between. The V gene's germline CDR1 is SGHVS and CDR2 FQNEAQ. In DNA, the CDR3 is TGTGCCAGCAGCTTAGCGACTCAGGGGTTAGGAAATCAGCCCCAGCATTTT. Translating it yields CASSLATQGLGNQPQHF.

The chain links TRBV20-1 to TRBJ2-3; D not resolved. The CDR3 sequence is 11 residues long. Per the germline V gene, CDR1 is DFQATT and CDR2 is SNEGSKA (reference sequence). V lost 3 bases to trimming and J lost 6 bases, with 7 bases between them. The CDR3 DNA sequence: TGCAGTGCTAGGACCGTGGATACGCAGTATTTT. It translates to CSARTVDTQYF.

V gene TRBV6-1 combines with J gene TRBJ1-1; TRBD1 agrees at 8 bases. This CDR3 contains 18 residues. Germline loops: CDR1 MNHNS, CDR2 SASEGT. J gave up 7 bases and V 0 bases, and 16 bases lay outside the gene matches. The CDR3 sequence: CASSEAPALGQAIDEAFF. CDR3 DNA: TGTGCCAGCAGTGAAGCCCCCGCCCTGGGACAGGCAATCGATGAAGCTTTCTTT.

The chain recombines TRBV11-3 with TRBJ2-2; 8 bases fit TRBD1. CDR1 is SGHNT, CDR2 YENEEA, per germline. Unmatched junction bases numbered 9, after V lost 5 bases and J lost 4 bases. This CDR3 is 16 amino acids long. In DNA form, the CDR3 reads TGTGCCAGCAGCCACTCCGGGACAGGAGTCACCGGGGAGCTGTTTTTT. Its protein product is CASSHSGTGVTGELFF.

The chain employs TRBV19 and TRBJ2-1; D may correspond to TRBD1 or TRBD2 (5 bases each). Germline V gives CDR1 LNHDA, CDR2 SQIVND (reference sequence). There are 13 residues in the CDR3. V lost 7 bases to trimming and J lost 6 bases, with 13 bases between them. The CDR3 region has the DNA TGTGCCAGTACCCTTAGGGGAGTCAATGAGCAGTTCTTC. Translation gives CASTLRGVNEQFF.

The rearrangement links TRBV6-1 to TRBJ1-1; no firm D call. Trimming removed 2 bases at V and 1 base at J, with 8 bases between. Germline V lookup: CDR1 MNHNS, CDR2 SASEGT. This CDR3 comprises 14 residues. In DNA, the CDR3 is TGTGCCAGCAGTGAATGGAACAGGAACACTGAAGCTTTCTTT. This translates into CASSEWNRNTEAFF.

This chain joins TRBV18 and TRBJ2-5, with 13 bases identical to TRBD2. V dropped 3 bases and J dropped 4; count of bases not matched to a gene: 5. The CDR3 extends over 16 amino acids. Germline CDR1 KGHSH, CDR2 LQKENI. The CDR3 coding sequence is TGTGCCAGCTCACCTGCGGGACTAGCGGGACGAGAGACCCAGTACTTC. Translating gives CASSPAGLAGRETQYF. Drawing the rest from reference TRBV18 and TRBJ2-5, the complete variable domain is NAGVMQNPRHLVRRRGQEARLRCSPMKGHSHVYWYRQLPEEGLKFMVYLQKENIIDESGMPKERFSAEFPKEGPSILRIQQVVRGDSAAYFCASSPAGLAGRETQYFGPGTRLLVL.